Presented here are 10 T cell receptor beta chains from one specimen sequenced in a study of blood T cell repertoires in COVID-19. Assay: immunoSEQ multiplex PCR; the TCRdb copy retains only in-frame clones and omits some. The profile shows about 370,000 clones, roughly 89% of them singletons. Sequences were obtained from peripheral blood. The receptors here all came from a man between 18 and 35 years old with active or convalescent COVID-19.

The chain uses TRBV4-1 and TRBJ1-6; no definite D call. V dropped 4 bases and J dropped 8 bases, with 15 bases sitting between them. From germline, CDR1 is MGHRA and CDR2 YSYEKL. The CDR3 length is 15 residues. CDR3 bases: TGCGCCAGCAGCCCCAAGACTGGCGACGATTCACCCCTCCACTTT. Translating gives CASSPKTGDDSPLHF.

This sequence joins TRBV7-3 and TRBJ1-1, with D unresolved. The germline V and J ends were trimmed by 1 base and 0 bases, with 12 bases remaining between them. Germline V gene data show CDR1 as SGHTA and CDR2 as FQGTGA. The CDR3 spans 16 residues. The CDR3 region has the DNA TGTGCCAGCAGCTTAATTCCAACGAACATGAACACTGAAGCTTTCTTT. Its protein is CASSLIPTNMNTEAFF.

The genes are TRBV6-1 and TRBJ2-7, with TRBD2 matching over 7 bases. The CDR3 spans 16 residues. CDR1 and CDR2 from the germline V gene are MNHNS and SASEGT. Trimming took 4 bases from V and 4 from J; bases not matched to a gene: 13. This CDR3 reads CASSVLGLGGSYEQYF. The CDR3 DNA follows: TGTGCCAGCAGTGTACTGGGTCTAGGCGGGAGTTACGAGCAGTACTTC.

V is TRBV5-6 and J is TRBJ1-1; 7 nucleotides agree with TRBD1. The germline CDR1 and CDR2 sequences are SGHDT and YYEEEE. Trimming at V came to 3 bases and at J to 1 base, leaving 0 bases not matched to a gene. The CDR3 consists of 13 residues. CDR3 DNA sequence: TGTGCCAGCAGCTGGGACAGGAACACTGAAGCTTTCTTT. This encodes CASSWDRNTEAFF.

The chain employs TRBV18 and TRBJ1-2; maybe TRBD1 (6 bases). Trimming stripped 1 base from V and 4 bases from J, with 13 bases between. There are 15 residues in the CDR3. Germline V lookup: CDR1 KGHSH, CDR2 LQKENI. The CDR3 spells CASSPLEDSIYGYTF. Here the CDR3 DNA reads TGTGCCAGCTCACCACTCGAGGACAGCATCTATGGCTACACCTTC. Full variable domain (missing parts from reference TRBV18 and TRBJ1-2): NAGVMQNPRHLVRRRGQEARLRCSPMKGHSHVYWYRQLPEEGLKFMVYLQKENIIDESGMPKERFSAEFPKEGPSILRIQQVVRGDSAAYFCASSPLEDSIYGYTFGSGTRLTVV.

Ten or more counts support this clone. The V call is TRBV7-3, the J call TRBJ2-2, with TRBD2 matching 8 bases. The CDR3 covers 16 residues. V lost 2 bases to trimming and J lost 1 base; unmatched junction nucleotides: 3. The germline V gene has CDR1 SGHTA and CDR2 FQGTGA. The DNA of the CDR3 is TGTGCCAGCAGCTTATACGGGAGGGAGAACACCGGGGAGCTGTTTTTT. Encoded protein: CASSLYGRENTGELFF.

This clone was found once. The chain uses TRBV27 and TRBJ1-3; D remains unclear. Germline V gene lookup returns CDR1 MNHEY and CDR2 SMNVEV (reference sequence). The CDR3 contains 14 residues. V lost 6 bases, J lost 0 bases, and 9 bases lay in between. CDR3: CASREVGSGNTIYF. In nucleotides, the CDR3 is TGTGCCAGCAGAGAGGTGGGCTCTGGAAACACCATATATTTT.

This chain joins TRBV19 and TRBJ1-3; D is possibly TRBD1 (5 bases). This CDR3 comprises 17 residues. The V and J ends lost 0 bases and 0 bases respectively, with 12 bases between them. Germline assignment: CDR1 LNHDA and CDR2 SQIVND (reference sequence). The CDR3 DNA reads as TGTGCCAGTAGTATAGAAGGCGGGGGAACCTCTGGAAACACCATATATTTT. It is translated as CASSIEGGGTSGNTIYF.

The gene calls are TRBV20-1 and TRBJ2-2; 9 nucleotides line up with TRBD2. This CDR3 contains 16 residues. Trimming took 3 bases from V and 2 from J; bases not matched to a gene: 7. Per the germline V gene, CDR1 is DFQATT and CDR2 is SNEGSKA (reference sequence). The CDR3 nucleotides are TGCAGTGCTAGTGGACTAGCGAGAGAAAACACCGGGGAGCTGTTTTTT. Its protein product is CSASGLARENTGELFF.

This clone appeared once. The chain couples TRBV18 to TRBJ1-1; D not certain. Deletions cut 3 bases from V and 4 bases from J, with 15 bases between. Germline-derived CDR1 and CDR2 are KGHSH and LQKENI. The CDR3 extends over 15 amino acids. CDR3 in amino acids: CASSPHDGGGTEAFF. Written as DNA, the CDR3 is TGTGCCAGCTCACCTCACGACGGAGGAGGCACTGAAGCTTTCTTT.